This T cell receptor (beta chain) was obtained from a study of OX40 agonist ivuxolimab in advanced cancers. Overall study context: Dose-escalation patients were diagnosed with hepatocellular carcinoma, melanoma, renal cell cancer or head and neck cancer. A mean age of approximately 58 years, range about 20 to 79, was recorded, and approximately 79% were male. Allowance was made for prior anti-PD-1, anti-PD-L1 or anti-CTLA-4 therapy, and about 44% had some. Three patients showed partial responses: one hepatocellular carcinoma and two cutaneous melanoma cases.

The CDR3 sequence is 12 residues long. V lost 5 bases, J lost 5 bases, and 8 bases lay in between. The V gene's germline CDR1 is SGHDT and CDR2 YYEEEE. This clone was recorded only once. Measured with immunoSEQ multiplex PCR; TCRdb has only the in-frame clones, and not every one. The sample holds about 95,000 clones, roughly nine tenths seen once. The material was CD4+ or CD8+ T cells sorted from blood, obtained in a trial of the OX40 agonist ivuxolimab. The chain combines TRBV5-6 with TRBJ2-1; no reliable D call. This TCR was sampled from an adult with an advanced solid tumor such as melanoma, head and neck, liver or kidney cancer. CDR3 in DNA: TGTGCCAGCAGACCTAGGAACAATGAGCAGTTCTTC. The encoded protein is CASRPRNNEQFF.